The 25 T cell receptor beta chains below come from one sample, sequenced in a study of cytomegalovirus exposure and HLA in healthy donors. In the PCR, 60 Vbeta and 13 Jbeta primers were used. The repertoire was sequenced with immunoSEQ multiplex PCR; TCRdb's copy has only in-frame clones and lacks some. The table records about 110,000 clones, about 86% of them present only once. The material sequenced was PBMCs. The receptors shown here come from a woman in her twenties or thirties in good health and CMV-seronegative.

The rearrangement joins TRBV5-1 to TRBJ2-3; 9 bases are shared with TRBD2. CDR1 SGHRS and CDR2 YFSETQ come from the germline V gene. This CDR3 is 18 amino acids long. With 0 bases clipped from V and 5 bases from J, the junction kept 13 bases outside the gene matches. The chain's CDR3 is CASSLVSASGTFGDTQYF. In nucleotides, the CDR3 is TGCGCCAGCAGCTTGGTTTCGGCTAGCGGGACCTTTGGAGATACGCAGTATTTT.

V gene TRBV7-9 combines with J gene TRBJ1-1; possible D gene TRBD1, 5 bases. The V and J ends lost 0 bases and 0 bases respectively, with 5 bases between them. The CDR3 is 14 residues long. Germline CDR1 is SEHNR and CDR2 is FQNEAQ (reference sequence). CDR3 coding DNA: TGTGCCAGCAGCTTAGCCAGGGTGAACACTGAAGCTTTCTTT. Encoded protein: CASSLARVNTEAFF.

The gene calls are TRBV4-3 and TRBJ2-7; 9 bases map to TRBD2. The CDR3 has 16 amino acids. The germline V gene has CDR1 LGHNA and CDR2 YSLEER. Trimming took 0 bases from V and 0 from J; bases not matched to a gene: 3. Written as DNA, the CDR3 is TGCGCCAGCAGCCAAGAGATAGCGGGAGCCTCCTACGAGCAGTACTTC. Translated, it gives CASSQEIAGASYEQYF.

V usage is TRBV30 and J usage is TRBJ1-1; D is unresolved. The germline V and J ends were trimmed by 2 bases and 1 base, with 5 bases remaining between them. The CDR3 is 12 residues long. CDR1 GTSNPN and CDR2 SVGIG come from the germline V gene (reference sequence). CDR3 region: CAWSQENTEAFF. The CDR3 nucleotides are TGTGCCTGGAGTCAGGAGAACACTGAAGCTTTCTTT.

V and J are TRBV15 and TRBJ1-3, with D uncertain. With 0 bases removed from V and 4 bases from J, the gap between germline ends came to 7 bases. The germline gives CDR1 LNHNV, CDR2 YYDKDF (reference sequence). This CDR3 has 14 residues. Written as DNA, the CDR3 is TGTGCCACCAGCAGAGAAGTAGAGGGAAACACCATATATTTT. It encodes CATSREVEGNTIYF.

This clone turned up a few times. CDR3 in amino acids: CASGLGQAEHLGQPQHF. The CDR3 nucleotides read TGTGCTAGTGGTTTGGGGCAGGCTGAGCATCTGGGTCAGCCCCAGCATTTT. The chain is built from TRBV12-5 and TRBJ1-5, with unresolved D. Trimming cost V 1 base and J 6 bases, with 19 bases left between them. This CDR3 comprises 17 residues. Germline V gene data show CDR1 as LGHNT and CDR2 as FRNRAP.

The V gene is TRBV21-1, the J gene TRBJ2-5; TRBD1 is the table's D call, not checked against the DNA. TRBV21-1 corresponds to a pseudogene. This CDR3 is 13 amino acids long. CDR3: CASSGTHQETQYF. Written as DNA, the CDR3 is TGTGCCAGCTCAGGGACACACCAAGAGACCCAGTACTTC.

This chain links TRBV10-3 with TRBJ1-2; tentatively, D is TRBD1 (6 bases). Trimming pared 4 bases from V and 4 bases from J, leaving 16 bases between. CDR3 length: 15 amino acids. Germline assignment: CDR1 ENHRY and CDR2 SYGVKD. CDR3 sequence (DNA): TGTGCCATCAGTGGTGGCGGGGGCCCTGCCTATGGCTACACCTTC. It specifies CAISGGGGPAYGYTF.

This clone appeared once. The chain has TRBV10-2 and TRBJ2-1; D might be TRBD2 (5 bases). The CDR3 is made up of 16 amino acids. Germline CDR1 is WSHSY and CDR2 is SAAADI. The V end lost 3 bases, the J end lost 4 bases, and 16 bases lay between the germline ends. CDR3 bases: TGCGCCAGCAGTGATGAGGGATGGACTTCATACAATGAGCAGTTCTTC. Amino acid sequence: CASSDEGWTSYNEQFF.

The V call is TRBV29-1, the J call TRBJ1-2; no reliable D call. The germline V and J ends were trimmed by 2 bases and 6 bases, with 13 bases remaining between them. The CDR3 is made up of 13 amino acids. The V gene's germline CDR1 is SQVTM and CDR2 ANQGSEA. CDR3: CSVERRPQDGYTF. CDR3 bases: TGCAGCGTTGAACGGAGGCCTCAGGATGGCTACACCTTC.

This rearrangement joins TRBV1 to TRBJ2-1; TRBD2 is taken as the D call from the table, unchecked against the DNA. TRBV1 is an annotated pseudogene. This CDR3 has 19 residues. The CDR3 nucleotides read TGCACCAGCAGCCAAGATAGGCTAGCGGGAGCCGACGATTACAATGAGCAGTTCTTC. Translated: CTSSQDRLAGADDYNEQFF.

The gene calls are TRBV25-1 and TRBJ1-2; 8 bases are a match to TRBD1. V dropped 3 bases and J dropped 5; count of bases not matched to a gene: 11. In germline, CDR1 is MGHDK, CDR2 SYGVNS. This CDR3 has 16 residues. In DNA, the CDR3 is TGTGCCAGCAGTGATCGGTTAAGGGGACAGGAATATGGCTACACCTTC. Translating gives CASSDRLRGQEYGYTF.

The chain employs TRBV30 and TRBJ1-5, with D unresolved. The CDR3 is 13 residues long. The V gene lost 5 bases and the J gene lost 4 bases, with 12 bases spanning the gap. Germline values: CDR1 GTSNPN, CDR2 SVGIG (reference sequence). In DNA, the CDR3 is TGTGCCTGGTCCCGGGGAAGGAATCAGCCCCAGCATTTT. As protein: CAWSRGRNQPQHF. The complete variable domain, with remaining parts taken from reference TRBV30 and TRBJ1-5, reads SQTIHQWPATLVQPVGSPLSLECTVEGTSNPNLYWYRQAAGRGLQLLFYSVGIGQISSEVPQNLSASRPQDRQFILSSKKLLLSDSGFYLCAWSRGRNQPQHFGDGTRLSIL.

The chain joins TRBV5-1 to TRBJ1-6; 12 bases align to TRBD1. The CDR3 extends over 16 amino acids. Germline V gene lookup returns CDR1 SGHRS and CDR2 YFSETQ. V trimming: 0 bases; J trimming: 9 bases; junction bases outside the gene matches: 4. The CDR3 nucleotides read TGCGCCAGCAGCTTGGGGGGACAGGGGGCCGGTTCACCCCTCCACTTT. Its translation: CASSLGGQGAGSPLHF.

The chain employs TRBV7-6 and TRBJ1-5; 7 nucleotides align to TRBD1. V gave up 3 bases and J gave up 3 bases; unmatched junction bases: 11. The CDR3 has 17 amino acids. The V gene's germline CDR1 is SGHVS and CDR2 FNYEAQ. The CDR3 spells CASSLGAGTAFNQPQHF. As DNA, the CDR3 is TGTGCCAGCAGCTTGGGGGCAGGGACAGCATTCAATCAGCCCCAGCATTTT. The whole variable domain, filled in from reference TRBV7-6 and TRBJ1-5, reads GAGVSQSPRYKVTKRGQDVALRCDPISGHVSLYWYRQALGQGPEFLTYFNYEAQQDKSGLPNDRFSAERPEGSISTLTIQRTEQRDSAMYRCASSLGAGTAFNQPQHFGDGTRLSIL.

The chain has TRBV2 and TRBJ1-2, with TRBD1 as a possible D gene (6 bases). With 8 bases removed from V and 0 bases from J, the gap between germline ends came to 7 bases. The CDR3 covers 12 residues. Germline values: CDR1 SNHLY, CDR2 FYNNEI. CDR3 DNA sequence: TGTGCCAGCGGACAGACTAACTATGGCTACACCTTC. It specifies CASGQTNYGYTF.

This clone appeared a few times. V gene TRBV5-6 combines with J gene TRBJ2-7; D possibly corresponds to TRBD1 (7 bases). Deletions cut 4 bases from V and 4 bases from J, with 18 bases between. The V gene's germline CDR1 is SGHDT and CDR2 YYEEEE. This CDR3 contains 15 residues. CDR3 in amino acids: CASSPMEGAGYEQYF. CDR3 coding DNA: TGTGCCAGCAGCCCCATGGAGGGGGCAGGTTACGAGCAGTACTTC.

This clone turned up a few times. Other DNA variants within this sample encode the same CDR3. The rearrangement links TRBV30 to TRBJ2-5, with a possible D match to TRBD2 (6 bases). Germline assignment: CDR1 GTSNPN and CDR2 SVGIG (reference sequence). The CDR3 has 12 residues. V was shortened by 3 bases and J by 4 bases, with 9 bases between the two germline ends. CDR3 region: CAWRAGRETQYF. The CDR3, as DNA: TGTGCCTGGAGGGCGGGGAGAGAGACCCAGTACTTC.

The rearrangement joins TRBV27 to TRBJ1-1; TRBD1 agrees at 7 bases. The CDR3 loop spans 14 amino acids. Trimming took 3 bases from V and 9 from J; bases not matched to a gene: 10. CDR1 and CDR2 from the germline V gene are MNHEY and SMNVEV (reference sequence). DNA of the CDR3: TGTGCCAGCAGTTTGTCGGGACAGACTAGAAAAGCTTTCTTT. This sequence encodes CASSLSGQTRKAFF.

Only one count was recorded for this clone. V is TRBV4-3 and J is TRBJ2-1, with 12 bases fitting TRBD2. V lost 1 base, J lost 5 bases, and 0 bases stayed unmatched. Germline values: CDR1 LGHNA, CDR2 YSLEER. This CDR3 contains 15 residues. The CDR3 DNA reads as TGCGCCAGCAGCCAAGGGACTAGCGGGAACAATGAGCAGTTCTTC. It specifies CASSQGTSGNNEQFF.

The chain has TRBV11-3 and TRBJ2-1, with D unresolved. V was shortened by 6 bases and J by 6 bases, with 15 bases between the two germline ends. Germline V CDR1 and CDR2: SGHNT, YENEEA. The CDR3 covers 14 residues. This chain's CDR3 is CASSSGPIGNEQFF. The CDR3 DNA reads TGTGCCAGCAGTTCTGGGCCTATCGGCAATGAGCAGTTCTTC.

This chain connects TRBV10-3 to TRBJ2-3; the match to TRBD1 covers 8 bases. Germline V gene lookup returns CDR1 ENHRY and CDR2 SYGVKD. This CDR3 region has 15 residues. The V and J ends lost 7 bases and 6 bases, in that order; junction bases with no gene match: 12. The CDR3 DNA is TGTGCCATCACCGGACAGGGCGAAGGGCCCGATACGCAGTATTTT. Its translation is CAITGQGEGPDTQYF.

The chain couples TRBV20-1 to TRBJ1-1; 7 positions agree with TRBD1. Trimming took 5 bases from V and 13 from J; bases not matched to a gene: 4. Germline values: CDR1 DFQATT, CDR2 SNEGSKA (reference sequence). This CDR3 contains 9 residues. DNA for the CDR3: TGCAGTGCTTTGACAGGGCTTTTCTTT. As protein: CSALTGLFF.

This clone was picked up a small number of times. The chain employs TRBV7-6 and TRBJ2-5; possibly TRBD2 for D (6 bases). The germline V gene has CDR1 SGHVS and CDR2 FNYEAQ. There are 14 residues in the CDR3. Trimming cost V 3 bases and J 5 bases, with 13 bases left between them. CDR3 region: CASSFSGRVETQYF. The DNA of the CDR3 is TGTGCCAGCAGCTTTAGCGGTAGGGTGGAGACCCAGTACTTC.

The rearrangement joins TRBV29-1 to TRBJ1-4, with 8 bases aligning to TRBD1. Per the germline V gene, CDR1 is SQVTM and CDR2 is ANQGSEA. The CDR3 has 14 amino acids. V lost 6 bases, J lost 8 bases, and 11 bases stayed unmatched. CDR3 loop: CSVVTGGMVEKLFF. The CDR3 nucleotides read TGCAGCGTCGTAACAGGGGGTATGGTCGAAAAACTGTTTTTT. The full variable domain, in which reference TRBV29-1 and TRBJ1-4 provide the parts outside the CDR3, is SAVISQKPSRDICQRGTSLTIQCQVDSQVTMMFWYRQQPGQSLTLIATANQGSEATYESGFVIDKFPISRPNLTFSTLTVSNMSPEDSSIYLCSVVTGGMVEKLFFGSGTQLSVL.